A single T cell receptor beta chain is shown here with its context. Sequencing of TCR beta, carried out with a high-throughput approach, was applied to CD8+ and CD4+ T cells from the blood. Germline values: CDR1 SGHDT, CDR2 YYEEEE. This CDR3 is 14 amino acids long. V gave up 4 bases and J gave up 4 bases; unmatched junction bases: 8. With random hexamers, reverse transcription was performed on roughly 0.5 to 1 ug of RNA. The authors amplified TCR beta CDR3 across 54 Vbeta and 13 Jbeta using immunoSEQ multiplex PCR. MiXCR was run by TCRdb on the immunoSEQ multiplex PCR reads, yielding one entry per CDR3 protein. The sample holds fewer than 150,000 distinct CDR3 sequences, around 91% seen once. The sample originates from a study of CD8 T cells in Susac syndrome.

This receptor was identified in a human donor with multiple sclerosis. This chain links TRBV5-6 with TRBJ2-7; 7 bases agree with TRBD2. The sample consisted of CD8+ T cells from PBMCs. The CDR3 reads CASSLGLERYEQYF. CDR3 in DNA: TGTGCCAGCAGCCTCGGACTAGAACGATACGAGCAGTACTTC.